The rows below give T cell receptor beta chains drawn from one sample of a study of cytotoxic CD8 clonotypes in ibrutinib-treated CLL. Assay: immunoSEQ multiplex PCR; the TCRdb copy retains only in-frame clones and omits some. The sample has some 81,000 clones, about 76% seen once. This specimen was PBMCs, taken after 12 months of ibrutinib treatment. All receptors come from a human donor with chronic lymphocytic leukemia. Both conserved end residues are part of each CDR3. A D gene is named only where the DNA matches it firmly. Some rows have no size entry. The others give once, few or many, or a class for an expanded clone.

clone_size	v_call	j_call	d_call	cdr3_nt	cdr3_aa
.	TRBV7-6	TRBJ1-1	.	TGTGCCAGCAGCCCCCTAGGGGCGACTGAAGCTTTCTTT	CASSPLGATEAFF
.	TRBV28	TRBJ2-7	.	TGTGCCAGCAGCCGAGGGGGGGGTAGCTCCTACGAGCAGTACTTC	CASSRGGGSSYEQYF
.	TRBV5-1	TRBJ2-4	.	TGCGCCAGCAGCTTGGCCTTGGGGGGCCAAATTCAGTACTTC	CASSLALGGQIQYF
.	TRBV28	TRBJ2-6	.	TGTGCCAGCTCGCAGGACTCTGGGGCCAACGTCCTGACTTTC	CASSQDSGANVLTF
.	TRBV28	TRBJ2-7	.	TGTGCCAGCAGTTTAATCTCTCCTAGCTCCTACGAGCAGTACTTC	CASSLISPSSYEQYF
.	TRBV28	TRBJ2-6	.	TGTGCCAGCAGCCGGGACACTTTCTCTGGGGCCAACGTCCTGACTTTC	CASSRDTFSGANVLTF
.	TRBV11-2	TRBJ2-1	.	TGTGCCAGCAGCCAAGCCGGGGACCCGGGAGACGAGCAGTTCTTC	CASSQAGDPGDEQFF
.	TRBV10-3	TRBJ2-7	.	TGTGCCATCAGGGGACGGAGCTCCTACGAGCAGTACTTC	CAIRGRSSYEQYF
.	TRBV11-1	TRBJ2-1	.	TGTGCCAGCAGCCCCAATGGGGTGAGGGGCAATGAGCAGTTCTTC	CASSPNGVRGNEQFF
.	TRBV7-2	TRBJ2-1	TRBD1	TGTGCCAGCAGCCTCTGGGGGACAGGGGCCAATGAGCAGTTCTTC	CASSLWGTGANEQFF
.	TRBV11-2	TRBJ2-2	.	TGTGCCAGCAGCTTGGACAGCACCGGGGAGCTGTTTTTT	CASSLDSTGELFF
.	TRBV6-6	TRBJ2-2	TRBD2	TGTGCCAGCAGACTAGCGGGGGGGCCCGGGGAGCTGTTTTTT	CASRLAGGPGELFF
.	TRBV5-1	TRBJ1-2	TRBD1	TGCGCCAGCAGCCCCCAGGGGGGGGACTATGGCTACACCTTC	CASSPQGGDYGYTF
.	TRBV18	TRBJ2-3	TRBD2	TGTGCCAGCTCACCGTTCGAATCGGGACTAGCGGGGGGCTCCACAGATACGCAGTATTTT	CASSPFESGLAGGSTDTQYF
.	TRBV9	TRBJ1-2	TRBD1	TGTGCCAGCACCGTAGGAGGGACAGACAACTATGGCTACACCTTC	CASTVGGTDNYGYTF
.	TRBV29-1	TRBJ2-1	.	TGCAGCGCCGGAGGGGGGGCCTACAATGAGCAGTTCTTC	CSAGGGAYNEQFF
.	TRBV5-1	TRBJ2-3	.	TGCGCCAGCAGCGTGGACTGGTCAGATACGCAGTATTTT	CASSVDWSDTQYF
.	TRBV7-6	TRBJ2-7	.	TGTGCCAGCAGCTTAGGGTTTCAGGGGCAAGTCTACGAGCAGTACTTC	CASSLGFQGQVYEQYF
.	TRBV2	TRBJ1-5	.	TGTGCCAGCAGCGAAGACGGATATAGCAATCAGCCCCAGCATTTT	CASSEDGYSNQPQHF
.	TRBV19	TRBJ2-7	.	TGTGCCAGTAGTATTGGCGTCGGACCCTACGAGCAGTACTTC	CASSIGVGPYEQYF
.	TRBV5-1	TRBJ2-3	.	TGCGCCAGCAGCTGGGGGGCCCGAGGTACGCAGTATTTT	CASSWGARGTQYF
few	TRBV7-3	TRBJ2-3	.	TGTGCCAGCAGCTTACGGCCCCAGGTGCGTGGGGGCACAGATACGCAGTATTTT	CASSLRPQVRGGTDTQYF
.	TRBV11-3	TRBJ2-5	.	TGTGCCAGCAGCCTCAGGGGGCGGGGGCACCAAGAGACCCAGTACTTC	CASSLRGRGHQETQYF
.	TRBV19	TRBJ2-5	.	TGTGCCAGTAGTTTGGGGCTAGCTGGGGGGGCTCAAGAGACCCAGTACTTC	CASSLGLAGGAQETQYF
.	TRBV2	TRBJ2-3	.	TGTGCCAGCCTTTGGGACTCGCGCACAGATACGCAGTATTTT	CASLWDSRTDTQYF
.	TRBV19	TRBJ1-2	TRBD1	TGTGCCAGTAGGGGACAGGGTCTTTTCGTGGCTGGCTACACCTTC	CASRGQGLFVAGYTF
once	TRBV6-1	TRBJ2-1	.	TGTGCCAGCACTGGTCACAATGAGCAGTTCTTC	CASTGHNEQFF
.	TRBV27	TRBJ1-1	.	TGTGCCAGCTTCCGTGGGGCCTTGAACACTGAAGCTTTCTTT	CASFRGALNTEAFF
.	TRBV9	TRBJ2-7	.	TGTGCCAGCAGCGTAGACGGCACTAGAATCGGTTACGAGCAGTACTTC	CASSVDGTRIGYEQYF
.	TRBV5-1	TRBJ1-4	.	TGCGCCAGCAGCCCGGGGGGGCCCAATGAAAAACTGTTTTTT	CASSPGGPNEKLFF
.	TRBV11-2	TRBJ2-1	TRBD2	TGTGCCAGCAGCTCCCAGACTAGCGGGTACAATGAGCAGTTCTTC	CASSSQTSGYNEQFF
.	TRBV5-1	TRBJ1-2	.	TGCGCCAGCAGCATACGGACAGCGGGCGGCTACACCTTC	CASSIRTAGGYTF
few	TRBV18	TRBJ2-2	.	TGTGCCAGCTCACCGGGGACCGGGGAGCTGTTTTTT	CASSPGTGELFF
.	TRBV30	TRBJ2-5	.	TGTGCCTGGACAAGGGGGCCGGGGGGAACCCAGTACTTC	CAWTRGPGGTQYF
.	TRBV7-8	TRBJ2-7	.	TGTGCCAGCAGCCTTACCGGGTCTACCTACGAGCAGTACTTC	CASSLTGSTYEQYF
.	TRBV11-3	TRBJ1-1	TRBD1	TGTGCCAGCAGCGCCGGGACAGGTAACGCTTTCTTT	CASSAGTGNAFF